Listed below are T cell receptor beta chains from one sample, sequenced in a study of blood T cell repertoires in COVID-19. Assay used: immunoSEQ multiplex PCR; TCRdb lists only in-frame clones, some missing. The sample consists of roughly 410,000 clones, approximately 89% of them appearing once. Specimen: peripheral blood. These receptors were obtained from a woman aged 40 to 49 with COVID-19, enrolled during active disease. CDR3s include the opening cysteine and the closing phenylalanine or tryptophan. D genes are given only for firm matches. Some rows have no size entry. The others give once, few or many, or a class for an expanded clone.

V,D,J,size,CDR3,DNA
TRBV29-1,NA,TRBJ1-5,NA,CSAGQSSNQPQHF,TGCAGCGCAGGACAGTCATCCAATCAGCCCCAGCATTTT
TRBV6-6,NA,TRBJ1-5,few,CASRFPGDLGSQPQHF,TGTGCCAGTAGATTCCCAGGCGATCTCGGGAGTCAGCCCCAGCATTTT
TRBV10-1,NA,TRBJ1-5,NA,CASSEGQNHSNQPQHF,TGCGCCAGCAGTGAGGGACAGAACCATAGCAATCAGCCCCAGCATTTT
TRBV19,TRBD1,TRBJ1-2,NA,CASSIGGQPTYGYTF,TGTGCCAGTAGTATAGGGGGACAGCCTACCTATGGCTACACCTTC
TRBV18,TRBD2,TRBJ2-4,NA,CASSPGRSNIQYF,TGTGCCAGCTCACCCGGGAGGTCCAACATTCAGTACTTC
TRBV19,NA,TRBJ2-7,NA,CASSHDSTYEQYF,TGTGCCAGTAGTCACGACAGTACCTACGAGCAGTACTTC
TRBV19,NA,TRBJ2-1,NA,CASSAGGLTKQFF,TGTGCCAGTAGTGCGGGCGGACTAACTAAGCAGTTCTTC
TRBV6-1,NA,TRBJ1-2,once,CASSEAPGAGYTF,TGTGCCAGCAGTGAGGCCCCTGGGGCTGGCTACACCTTC
TRBV3-1/TRBV3-2,TRBD2,TRBJ2-1,once,CASSQDRTSGRFRNEQFF,TGTGCCAGCAGCCAAGATAGGACTAGCGGGAGATTCCGAAATGAGCAGTTCTTC
TRBV9,NA,TRBJ1-2,once,CASSVIQGSYGYTF,TGTGCCAGCAGCGTAATACAGGGCTCCTATGGCTACACCTTC
TRBV7-6,TRBD2,TRBJ2-3,NA,CASSPGNGREYF,TGTGCCAGCAGCCCTGGAAATGGGAGGGAGTATTTT
TRBV3-1/TRBV3-2,NA,TRBJ2-3,NA,CASSQGQGPDTQYF,TGTGCCAGCAGCCAAGGGCAGGGCCCAGATACGCAGTATTTT
TRBV19,NA,TRBJ1-6,NA,CASSTDSSSYNSPLHF,TGTGCCAGTAGTACGGACAGCAGCTCCTATAATTCACCCCTCCACTTT
TRBV6-2/TRBV6-3,TRBD1,TRBJ2-7,few,CASSYGWVGDRVPYEQYF,TGTGCCAGCAGTTACGGTTGGGTAGGGGACAGGGTTCCCTACGAGCAGTACTTC
TRBV7-2,NA,TRBJ2-2,few,CASSLAPVRVRSGELFF,TGTGCCAGCAGCTTAGCGCCCGTCAGGGTGAGGTCCGGGGAGCTGTTTTTT
TRBV3-1/TRBV3-2,TRBD1,TRBJ1-6,NA,CASSLGQGSTPLHF,TGTGCCAGCAGCCTGGGACAGGGGTCGACACCCCTCCACTTT
TRBV7-2,TRBD2,TRBJ2-5,NA,CASSLRGGGGAETQYF,TGTGCCAGCAGCCTCCGGGGGGGCGGGGGGGCGGAGACCCAGTACTTC
TRBV7-3,NA,TRBJ2-3,NA,CASSPTPYTDTQYF,TGTGCCAGCAGCCCCACTCCCTACACAGATACGCAGTATTTT
TRBV9,TRBD1,TRBJ2-2,NA,CASSAPGQGATGELFF,TGTGCCAGCAGTGCGCCGGGACAGGGGGCAACCGGGGAGCTGTTTTTT
TRBV7-9,TRBD1,TRBJ2-5,NA,CASSFLGGPGETQYF,TGTGCCAGCAGCTTCCTAGGGGGCCCGGGAGAGACCCAGTACTTC
TRBV6-2/TRBV6-3,NA,TRBJ2-5,NA,CASSYKRETQYF,TGTGCCAGCAGTTACAAACGGGAGACCCAGTACTTC